The next 3 T cell receptor beta chains were all read from a single sample in a study of tumor and adjacent non-tumor tissue in lung cancer (dated by TCRdb to the late 2010s). RNA was isolated from bulk unsorted tissue, and RNA quality was assessed with a NanoDrop ND-1000 and an Agilent 2100. Libraries came from multiplex PCR. Data came from an Illumina HiSeq 2500. TCRbeta libraries were built by three rounds of nested PCR using primers (Table S4), following protocols modified from ARM-PCR. TCRdb reworked the public reads: Q25 trimming with fastp, MiXCR clone assembly, productive beta chains retained. A single entry per CDR3 protein holds the most common genes and DNA from its merged rows. The sample contains roughly 76,000 distinct CDR3 sequences, around 70% of them found a single time. The ten largest clones capture roughly 12% of the sample. The specimen was lung tumor tissue. The origin of the receptors is a woman in her 70s with non-small cell lung cancer.

Details on this clonotype: One end of the junction does not line up with germline, which may come from a read error. The V gene is TRBV4-1, the J gene TRBJ1-1; no clear D. This CDR3 region has 14 residues. CDR1 and CDR2 from the germline V gene are MGHRA and YSYEKL. The CDR3 bases are TGCGTCAGCAGCACCCGGGCAGAGAACACTGTAGCTTTCTTT. Its protein is CVSSTRAENTVAFF.

A note on this clonotype: At one end, the junction sequence differs from germline, possibly due to a read error. The V gene is TRBV5-5, the J gene TRBJ2-5; a possible D gene is TRBD2 (5 bases). The CDR3 contains 13 residues. The germline V gene encodes CDR1 SGHKS and CDR2 YYEKEE (reference sequence). The CDR3 DNA reads TGTGCCAGCAGCCTTGGACTCGAAGAGACCCAGAACTTC. This codes for CASSLGLEETQNF.

The chain combines TRBV5-1 with TRBJ1-1; D remains ambiguous. The germline CDR1 and CDR2 sequences are SGHRS and YFSETQ. V shed 5 bases and J shed 14 bases, with 22 bases lying between them. The CDR3 spans 13 residues. The CDR3 DNA reads as TGCGCCAGCAGTGACACAGTAATCACTGGAGCATTCTTT. This sequence encodes CASSDTVITGAFF.